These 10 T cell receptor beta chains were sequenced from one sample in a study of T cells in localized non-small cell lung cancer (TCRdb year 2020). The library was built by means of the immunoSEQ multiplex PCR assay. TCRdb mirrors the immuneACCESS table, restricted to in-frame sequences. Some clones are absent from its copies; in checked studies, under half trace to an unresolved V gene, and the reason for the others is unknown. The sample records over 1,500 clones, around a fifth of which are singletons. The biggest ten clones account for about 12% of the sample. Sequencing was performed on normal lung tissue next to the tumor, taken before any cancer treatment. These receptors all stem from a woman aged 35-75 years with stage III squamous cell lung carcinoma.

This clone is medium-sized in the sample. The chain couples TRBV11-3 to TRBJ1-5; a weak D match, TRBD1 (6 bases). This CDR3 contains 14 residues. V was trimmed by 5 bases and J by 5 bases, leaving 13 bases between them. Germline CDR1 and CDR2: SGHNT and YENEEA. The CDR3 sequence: CASSPLTGYQPQHF. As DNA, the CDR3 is TGTGCCAGCAGCCCTTTGACAGGATATCAGCCCCAGCATTTT.

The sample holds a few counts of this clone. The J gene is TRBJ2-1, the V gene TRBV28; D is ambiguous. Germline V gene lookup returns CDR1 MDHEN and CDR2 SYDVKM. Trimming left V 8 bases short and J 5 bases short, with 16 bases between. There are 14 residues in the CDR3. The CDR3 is CASGTTVLDNEQFF. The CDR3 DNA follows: TGTGCCAGCGGAACTACCGTTCTCGACAATGAGCAGTTCTTC.

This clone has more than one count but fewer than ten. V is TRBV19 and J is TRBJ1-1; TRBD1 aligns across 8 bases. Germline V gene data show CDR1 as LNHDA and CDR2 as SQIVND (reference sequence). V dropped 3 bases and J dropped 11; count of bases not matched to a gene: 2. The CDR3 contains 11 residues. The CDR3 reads CASSMRTGAFF. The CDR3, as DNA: TGTGCCAGTAGTATGCGGACAGGGGCTTTCTTT.

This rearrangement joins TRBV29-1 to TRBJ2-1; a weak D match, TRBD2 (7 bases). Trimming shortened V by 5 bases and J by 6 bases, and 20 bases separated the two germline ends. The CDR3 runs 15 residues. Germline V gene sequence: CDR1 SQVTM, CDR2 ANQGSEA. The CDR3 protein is CSVKGGQRGFNEQFF. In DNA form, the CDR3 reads TGCAGCGTTAAGGGGGGCCAGCGGGGATTCAATGAGCAGTTCTTC.

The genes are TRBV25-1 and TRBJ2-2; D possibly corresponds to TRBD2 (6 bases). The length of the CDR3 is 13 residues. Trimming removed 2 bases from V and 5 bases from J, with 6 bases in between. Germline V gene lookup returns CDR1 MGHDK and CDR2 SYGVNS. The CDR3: CASSERETGELFF. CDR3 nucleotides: TGTGCCAGCAGTGAACGGGAGACCGGGGAGCTGTTTTTT.

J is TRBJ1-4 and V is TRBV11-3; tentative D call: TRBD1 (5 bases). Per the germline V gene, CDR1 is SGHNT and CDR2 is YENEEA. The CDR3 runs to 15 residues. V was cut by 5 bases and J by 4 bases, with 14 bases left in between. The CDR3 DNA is TGTGCCAGCAGCGCGCAAAACGGGGGTAATGAAAAACTGTTTTTT. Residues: CASSAQNGGNEKLFF. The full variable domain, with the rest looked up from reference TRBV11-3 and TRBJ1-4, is EAGVVQSPRYKIIEKKQPVAFWCNPISGHNTLYWYLQNLGQGPELLIRYENEEAVDDSQLPKDRFSAERLKGVDSTLKIQPAELGDSAVYLCASSAQNGGNEKLFFGSGTQLSVL.

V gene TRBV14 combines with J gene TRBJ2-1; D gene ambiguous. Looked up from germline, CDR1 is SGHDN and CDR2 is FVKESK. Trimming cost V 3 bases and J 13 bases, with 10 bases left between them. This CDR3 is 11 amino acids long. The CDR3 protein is CASSQALTQFF. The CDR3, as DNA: TGTGCCAGCAGCCAGGCCCTTACTCAGTTCTTC. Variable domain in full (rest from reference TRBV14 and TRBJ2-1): EAGVTQFPSHSVIEKGQTVTLRCDPISGHDNLYWYRRVMGKEIKFLLHFVKESKQDESGMPNNRFLAERTGGTYSTLKVQPAELEDSGVYFCASSQALTQFFGPGTRLTVL.

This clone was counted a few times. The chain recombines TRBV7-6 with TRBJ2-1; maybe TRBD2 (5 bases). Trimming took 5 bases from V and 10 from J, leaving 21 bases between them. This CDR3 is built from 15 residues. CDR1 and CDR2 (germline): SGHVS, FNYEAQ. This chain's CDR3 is CASSQDLILAREQFF. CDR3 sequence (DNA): TGTGCCAGCAGCCAAGATTTGATCCTAGCTCGGGAGCAGTTCTTC.

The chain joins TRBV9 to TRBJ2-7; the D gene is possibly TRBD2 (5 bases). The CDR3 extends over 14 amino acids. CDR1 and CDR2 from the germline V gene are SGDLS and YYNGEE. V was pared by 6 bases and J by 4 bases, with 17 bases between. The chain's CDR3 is CASNLFRAEYEQYF. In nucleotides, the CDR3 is TGTGCCAGCAACCTTTTTAGAGCGGAGTACGAGCAGTACTTC. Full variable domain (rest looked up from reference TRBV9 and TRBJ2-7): DSGVTQTPKHLITATGQRVTLRCSPRSGDLSVYWYQQSLDQGLQFLIQYYNGEERAKGNILERFSAQQFPDLHSELNLSSLELGDSALYFCASNLFRAEYEQYFGPGTRLTVT.

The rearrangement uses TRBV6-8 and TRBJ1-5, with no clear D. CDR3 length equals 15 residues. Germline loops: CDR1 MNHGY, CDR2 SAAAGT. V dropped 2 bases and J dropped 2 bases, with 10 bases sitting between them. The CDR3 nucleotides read TGTGCCAGCAGTTACAGCTGGGTTGGCAATCAGCCCCAGCATTTT. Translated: CASSYSWVGNQPQHF.